These 20 T cell receptor beta chains were sequenced from one sample in a study of blood T cell repertoires in COVID-19. Method: immunoSEQ multiplex PCR; TCRdb's copy keeps in-frame clones and lacks some. In the table there are about 200,000 clones, around four fifths of which are singletons. The sample consisted of peripheral blood. These receptors all come from an elderly woman with active or convalescent COVID-19.

This clone was seen only a few times. The chain has TRBV6-2 or TRBV6-3 and TRBJ1-1, with D possibly TRBD1 on 5 matching bases. V dropped 0 bases and J dropped 1 base, with 12 bases sitting between them. CDR3 length: 16 residues. Germline V gene data show CDR1 as MNHEY and CDR2 as SVGEGT. CDR3 DNA: TGTGCCAGCAGTTACTCTAGCGGGGCGGGGAACACTGAAGCTTTCTTT. It yields the protein CASSYSSGAGNTEAFF.

This clone was found once. The V gene is TRBV5-8, the J gene TRBJ2-7; tentative D call: TRBD1 (6 bases). V was clipped by 4 bases and J by 3 bases, with 14 bases between them. This CDR3 contains 14 residues. Germline assignment: CDR1 SGHTS and CDR2 YDEGEE. CDR3: CASSKAQGLYEQYF. Written as DNA, the CDR3 is TGTGCCAGCAGCAAGGCGCAGGGGCTCTACGAGCAGTACTTC.

This chain connects TRBV4-1 to TRBJ2-5; TRBD1 matches 9 bases. The CDR3 runs 16 residues. Unmatched junction bases numbered 8, after V lost 2 bases and J lost 4 bases. Germline V gene data show CDR1 as MGHRA and CDR2 as YSYEKL. CDR3 protein: CASSQRTGGEGETQYF. CDR3 nucleotides: TGCGCCAGCAGCCAACGAACAGGGGGCGAGGGAGAGACCCAGTACTTC.

The chain carries TRBV28 and TRBJ2-5; tentative D call: TRBD2 (7 bases). Germline CDR1 reads MDHEN; CDR2 reads SYDVKM. The CDR3 totals 14 residues. The V end lost 5 bases, the J end lost 4 bases, and 14 bases lay between the germline ends. This CDR3 reads CASSPLGGVETQYF. DNA for the CDR3: TGTGCCAGCAGTCCACTAGGGGGGGTAGAGACCCAGTACTTC.

The chain has TRBV5-4 and TRBJ1-2, with D hard to call. The CDR3 contains 15 residues. Germline CDR1 and CDR2: SGHNT and YYREEE (reference sequence). Trimming left V 4 bases short and J 6 bases short, with 19 bases between. CDR3 nucleotides: TGTGCCAGCAGCCTAGCCAACATGCCCTGGGATGGCTACACCTTC. Its protein product is CASSLANMPWDGYTF.

J is TRBJ2-1 and V is TRBV7-9; 10 bases fit TRBD1. With V trimmed by 5 bases and J by 9 bases, 10 bases remained unmatched. Germline-derived CDR1 and CDR2 are SEHNR and FQNEAQ (reference sequence). The CDR3 covers 15 residues. The CDR3, as DNA: TGTGCCAGCAGCCAGGGACAGGGGACATGGGGTGAGCAGTTCTTC. It translates to CASSQGQGTWGEQFF.

This sequence joins TRBV6-2 or TRBV6-3 and TRBJ2-7; perhaps TRBD2 as D (5 bases). Germline V lookup: CDR1 MNHEY, CDR2 SVGEGT. V was trimmed by 4 bases and J by 4 bases, leaving 20 bases between them. The CDR3 runs 16 residues. CDR3 DNA sequence: TGTGCCAGCAGTTCCCTGGCTAGTCGGGGAAGGTACGAGCAGTACTTC. The encoded protein is CASSSLASRGRYEQYF.

The chain employs TRBV12-3 or TRBV12-4 and TRBJ1-2, with D possibly matching TRBD1 (6 bases). V dropped 4 bases and J dropped 10 bases, with 13 bases sitting between them. The CDR3 is 12 amino acids. The CDR3 protein is CASSSGQSLYTF. The CDR3 nucleotides read TGTGCCAGCAGTTCCGGACAGTCCCTCTACACCTTC.

The chain employs TRBV7-9 and TRBJ1-4; D remains unclear. The V end was cut by 2 bases, the J end by 0 bases, with 7 bases between. CDR1 is SEHNR and CDR2 is FQNEAQ in the germline V gene (reference sequence). The CDR3 is 15 amino acids. The CDR3 bases are TGTGCCAGCAGCTTACTCCGGGCAACTAATGAAAAACTGTTTTTT. Translating it yields CASSLLRATNEKLFF.

The CDR3 region is CAISDYSSPLHF. CDR3 DNA: TGTGCCATCAGTGATTACAGTTCACCCCTCCACTTT. The genes are TRBV10-3 and TRBJ1-6; no firm D call. V lost 3 bases, J lost 9 bases, and 6 bases lay in between. The CDR3 is 12 residues long. Germline V gene sequence: CDR1 ENHRY, CDR2 SYGVKD.

The chain recombines TRBV18 with TRBJ1-1; 10 nucleotides align to TRBD1. CDR3 length equals 15 residues. The V segment lost 3 bases and the J segment 6 bases; nucleotides outside the gene matches: 7. Germline CDR1 and CDR2: KGHSH and LQKENI. CDR3 region: CASSPGQGRTSEAFF. CDR3 nucleotide sequence: TGTGCCAGCTCACCGGGACAGGGGAGGACCTCTGAAGCTTTCTTT.

This chain links TRBV11-2 with TRBJ2-7; 13 bases map to TRBD2. The CDR3 sequence is 19 residues long. Per the germline V gene, CDR1 is SGHAT and CDR2 is FQNNGV. Germline trimming cut 3 bases from V and 0 bases from J; bases unmatched to any gene: 11. CDR3 loop: CASSFQPWTSGGSSYEQYF. The CDR3 coding sequence is TGTGCCAGCAGCTTCCAGCCGTGGACTAGCGGGGGAAGCTCCTACGAGCAGTACTTC.

This clone was detected once. The limits of the CDR3 on the DNA are not certain, so only TCRdb's listed CDR3 is given. The chain employs TRBV21-1 and TRBJ1-3; TRBD1 is the table's D call and was not checked against the DNA. TRBV21-1 is labeled a pseudogene. Ends included, the CDR3 has 19 residues. The CDR3 here is CASSKWGPGTHPPGNTIYF.

This clone showed up just once. This rearrangement joins TRBV4-1 to TRBJ1-4, with a tentative D call TRBD1 (5 bases). V was shortened by 1 base and J by 2 bases, with 11 bases between the two germline ends. The CDR3 runs to 16 residues. Germline V gene lookup returns CDR1 MGHRA and CDR2 YSYEKL. CDR3: CASSQVGGNTNEKLFF. Here the CDR3 DNA reads TGCGCCAGCAGCCAAGTGGGGGGGAACACTAATGAAAAACTGTTTTTT.

The chain has TRBV6-5 and TRBJ2-5; perhaps TRBD1 as D (6 bases). Trimming stripped 7 bases from V and 4 bases from J, with 16 bases between. The CDR3 covers 14 residues. CDR1 is MNHEY and CDR2 is SVGAGI in the germline V gene. The CDR3 loop is CASNKQGAPETQYF. The CDR3 DNA sequence: TGTGCCAGCAATAAACAGGGCGCACCAGAGACCCAGTACTTC.

The chain combines TRBV18 with TRBJ2-3, with D uncertain. The germline gives CDR1 KGHSH, CDR2 LQKENI. This CDR3 spans 14 amino acids. Trimming took off 2 bases at V and 2 bases at J, with 8 bases between the two ends. The DNA of the CDR3 is TGTGCCAGCTCACCAACAAGTCCCACAGATACGCAGTATTTT. Protein product: CASSPTSPTDTQYF.

J is TRBJ2-1 and V is TRBV2; 8 nucleotides agree with TRBD1. The J segment lost 14 bases and the V segment lost 8 bases, leaving 17 bases of the junction unmatched. The germline V gene has CDR1 SNHLY and CDR2 FYNNEI. CDR3 length equals 14 residues. CDR3 loop: CASRQGGTGGYKFF. The DNA for the CDR3 is TGTGCCAGCCGTCAGGGGGGCACAGGGGGATATAAGTTCTTC. Using reference TRBV2 and TRBJ2-1 for the parts outside the CDR3, the full variable domain is EPEVTQTPSHQVTQMGQEVILRCVPISNHLYFYWYRQILGQKVEFLVSFYNNEISEKSEIFDDQFSVERPDGSNFTLKIRSTKLEDSAMYFCASRQGGTGGYKFFGPGTRLTVL.

This chain's CDR3 is CASSGPREGSSYEQYF. In DNA, the CDR3 is TGTGCCAGCAGCGGACCCCGAGAGGGCTCGTCCTACGAGCAGTACTTC. This chain uses TRBV9 with TRBJ2-7; TRBD2 might be the D (5 bases). Germline CDR1 reads SGDLS; CDR2 reads YYNGEE. Trimming pared 3 bases from V and 1 base from J, leaving 17 bases between. This CDR3 is 16 amino acids long.

The CDR3 region is CATSRVWGQGSTGELFF. As DNA, the CDR3 is TGTGCCACCAGCAGAGTATGGGGACAGGGGAGCACCGGGGAGCTGTTTTTT. V usage is TRBV15 and J usage is TRBJ2-2; 10 nucleotides agree with TRBD1. The CDR3 is made up of 17 amino acids. Unmatched junction bases numbered 6, after V lost 1 base and J lost 4 bases. Germline-derived CDR1 and CDR2 are LNHNV and YYDKDF (reference sequence).

A single count supports this clone. The chain uses TRBV28 and TRBJ1-2; 10 bases line up with TRBD1. Germline CDR1 MDHEN, CDR2 SYDVKM. The CDR3 covers 16 residues. The V gene end was trimmed by 3 bases and the J gene end by 2 bases; junction bases not matched to a gene: 6. This CDR3 is CASSFQPGQGNYGYTF. The CDR3 DNA reads TGTGCCAGCAGTTTTCAACCGGGACAGGGGAACTATGGCTACACCTTC.